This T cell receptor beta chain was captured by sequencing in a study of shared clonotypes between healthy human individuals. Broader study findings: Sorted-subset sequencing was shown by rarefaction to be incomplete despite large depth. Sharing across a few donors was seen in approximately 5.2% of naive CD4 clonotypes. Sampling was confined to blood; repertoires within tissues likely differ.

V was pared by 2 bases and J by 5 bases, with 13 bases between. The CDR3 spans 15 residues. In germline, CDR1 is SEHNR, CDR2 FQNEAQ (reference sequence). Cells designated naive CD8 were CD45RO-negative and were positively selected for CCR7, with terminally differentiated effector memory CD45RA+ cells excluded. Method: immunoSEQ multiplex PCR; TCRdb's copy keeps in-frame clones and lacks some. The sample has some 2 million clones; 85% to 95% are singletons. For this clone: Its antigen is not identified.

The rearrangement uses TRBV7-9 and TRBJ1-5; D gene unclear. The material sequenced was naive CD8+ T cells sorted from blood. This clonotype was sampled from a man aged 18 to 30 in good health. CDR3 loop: CASSLYPPADQPQHF. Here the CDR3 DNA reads TGTGCCAGCAGCTTATATCCCCCGGCGGATCAGCCCCAGCATTTT.